The T cell receptor beta chain described here comes from a study of blood T cells in healthy people across ages. This clonotype was seen repeatedly, ten times or more. Its antigen is undetermined. Study-level results: Calculation of diversity from one million T cells yielded estimates considered to be underestimates.

The sample providers were healthy Caucasian people from Russia, aged roughly 6 to 95. Next came a second PCR, run for 7 to 11 cycles, which used a sample-barcoded 5' primer along with a J-beta primer mix. TCRdb reprocessed the 5' RACE reads with MiXCR, giving one entry per CDR3 protein. The data show around 1.5 million distinct CDR3 sequences, roughly 45% seen once. The CDR3 is 12 amino acids. The V gene's germline CDR1 is DFQATT and CDR2 SNEGSKA (reference sequence). Trimming removed 6 bases at V and 4 bases at J, with 12 bases between. This chain links TRBV20-1 with TRBJ2-5; D call uncertain. The sample taken for sequencing was blood. This TCR derives from a woman in her late teens or twenties in good health. In nucleotides, the CDR3 is TGCAGTGCGATGGCTAATCGAGAGACCCAGTACTTC. This encodes CSAMANRETQYF.